The sample holds many counts of the clone carrying this T cell receptor (beta chain). Antigen unknown. CDR1 SGHKS and CDR2 YYEKEE come from the germline V gene (reference sequence). Unmatched junction bases numbered 7, after V lost 3 bases and J lost 8 bases. The CDR3 length is 14 residues. Amplification of TCR beta CDR3 regions was performed using RNA transcripts as template. HTBI primers were used for first-round RT-PCR of the TCR CDR3. Via MiXCR, TCRdb re-called the multiplex PCR reads, giving one row per CDR3 protein. The sample carries a few hundred thousand distinct CDR3 sequences, roughly an eighth recorded once. Subjects with ophthalmopathy showed a Clinical Activity Score no lower than 3, a NOSPECS grade no lower than 4, and a duration shorter than 3 months. PBMCs were obtained from 7.5 to 10 ml fresh peripheral blood. The data are from a study of T cells in Graves' hyperthyroidism and ophthalmopathy. The study, taken as a whole, reports: Peripheral blood also featured most of the thyroid clonotypes expanded above 0.001. Ophthalmopathy was model-predicted a median approximately 6.9 months pre-onset.

This clonotype was obtained from a middle-aged woman with Graves' ophthalmopathy. The V call is TRBV5-5, the J call TRBJ2-3; 9 nucleotides line up with TRBD2. The sequenced material came from blood. CDR3 DNA: TGTGCCAGCAGCTCCCAAGCGGGGGGAGTTACGCAGTATTTT. This sequence encodes CASSSQAGGVTQYF.